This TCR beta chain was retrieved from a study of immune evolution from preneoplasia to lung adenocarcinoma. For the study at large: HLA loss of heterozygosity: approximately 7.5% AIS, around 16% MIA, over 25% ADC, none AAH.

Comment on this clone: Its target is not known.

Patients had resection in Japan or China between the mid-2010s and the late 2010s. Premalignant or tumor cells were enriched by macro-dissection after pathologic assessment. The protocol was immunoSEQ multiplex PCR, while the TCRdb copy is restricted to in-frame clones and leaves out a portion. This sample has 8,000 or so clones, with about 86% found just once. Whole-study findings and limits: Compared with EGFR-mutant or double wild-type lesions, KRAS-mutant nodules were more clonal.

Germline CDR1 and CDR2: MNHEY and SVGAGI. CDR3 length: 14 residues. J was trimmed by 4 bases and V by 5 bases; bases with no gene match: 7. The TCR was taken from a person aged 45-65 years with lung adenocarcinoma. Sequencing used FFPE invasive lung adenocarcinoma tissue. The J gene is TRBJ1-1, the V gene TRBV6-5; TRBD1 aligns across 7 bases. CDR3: CASSARTGSTEAFF. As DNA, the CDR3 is TGTGCCAGCAGTGCTCGGACAGGTAGCACTGAAGCTTTCTTT.